This T cell receptor beta chain was retrieved from a study of OX40 agonist ivuxolimab in advanced cancers. Study-level background: Partial responses, seen in three patients, involved one hepatocellular carcinoma and two cutaneous melanomas.

In the case of this clone: Antigen: not known.

General observations from the study: People who partly responded at 0.1-3.0 mg/kg had some of the least clonal expansion seen.

Assay: immunoSEQ multiplex PCR; the TCRdb copy retains only in-frame clones and omits some. The sample lists more than 45,000 clones, nearly 90% occurring once. Germline V gives CDR1 SEHNR, CDR2 FQNEAQ (reference sequence). This CDR3 is built from 12 residues. The V end was cut by 4 bases, the J end by 4 bases, with 7 bases between. The TCR was taken from an adult with an advanced solid tumor such as melanoma, head and neck, liver or kidney cancer. The sample consisted of CD4+ or CD8+ T cells sorted from blood, taken in a trial of the OX40 agonist ivuxolimab. The J gene is TRBJ1-1, the V gene TRBV7-9; D not resolved. The CDR3 DNA reads as TGTGCCAGCAGCTCGGTCGGCACTGAAGCTTTCTTT. It specifies CASSSVGTEAFF.